In this sample, the clone carrying this T cell receptor beta chain turned up once. This sample stems from a study of preoperative IRX-2 immunotherapy in early breast cancer. As to treatment: preoperative locoregional IRX-2 cytokine immunotherapy. The assay was immunoSEQ multiplex PCR, and TCRdb's table has in-frame clones only and misses some. This sample has more than 25,000 clones, with around 90% found just once. The length of the CDR3 is 14 residues. Trimming took 1 base from V and 3 from J; bases not matched to a gene: 2. Germline-derived CDR1 and CDR2 are SGHRS and YFSETQ. The chain recombines TRBV5-1 with TRBJ2-3, with 7 bases lining up with TRBD2. This TCR derives from a human donor with breast cancer. Sample collection occurred from a patient treated with IRX-2 immunotherapy. The CDR3 coding sequence is TGCGCCAGCAGCTTGTGGACTAGAACAGATACGCAGTATTTT. It specifies CASSLWTRTDTQYF.